This T cell receptor (beta chain) was documented in a study of T cells after posttransplantation cyclophosphamide. A remark on this clone: Its antigen is not known.

Peripheral blood was collected from the related graft donor on the marrow donation day. Method: immunoSEQ multiplex PCR; TCRdb's copy keeps in-frame clones and lacks some. The data contain tens of thousands of clones, 80% to 95% of them singletons. General observations from the study: Recipient CMV seropositivity and CMV reactivation strongly tracked TRB clonality.

Trimming took off 5 bases at V and 4 bases at J, with 17 bases between the two ends. The CDR3 has 15 residues. Germline CDR1 reads SNHLY; CDR2 reads FYNNEI. The clonotype originates from a woman aged 30 to 39 in good health and a related stem cell transplant donor. The chain employs TRBV2 and TRBJ1-2, with a possible D match to TRBD1 (5 bases). The source material was PBMCs. This chain's CDR3 is CASSNGAQGTYGYTF. The CDR3 DNA reads as TGTGCCAGCAGTAACGGGGCTCAGGGAACCTATGGCTACACCTTC.